The 8 T cell receptor beta chains presented below share a single source sample, sequenced in a study of blood T cells in healthy people across ages (dated by TCRdb to between 2014 and 2017). The library was prepared using 5' RACE. Instrument on record: Illumina HiSeq 2500. The second PCR ran for about 6 to 12 cycles and used a J-beta primer mix along with a sample-barcoded 5' primer. TCRdb reprocessed the public reads (quality trimming at Q25 with fastp, clone calling with MiXCR) and kept in-frame beta chains. Rows matching on CDR3 protein sequence are summarized as one entry with the most common DNA and genes. The table for this sample lists around 1,000,000 distinct CDR3 sequences; approximately 25% of them were counted only once. In total, the top ten clones hold 0.75% of the sample. These data were also filed under a second study, of T cells of mothers and their children.

The specimen was blood. Receptors originate from a girl aged 2-10 years in good health.

With regard to this clonotype: A much more abundant neighbour one base away suggests this may be a read error. The V and J genes are TRBV6-4 and TRBJ2-1, with 7 bases identical to TRBD2. The CDR3 contains 15 residues. With V trimmed by 2 bases and J by 6 bases, 7 bases remained unmatched. Germline-derived CDR1 and CDR2 are MRHNA and SNTAGT. The CDR3 coding sequence is TGTGCCAGCAGTGACAACGCGGGAGAGGGCAATGAGCAGTTCTTC. It translates to CASSDNAGEGNEQFF.

About this clonotype itself: This CDR3 is missing its conserved last phenylalanine or tryptophan, likely due to a read error. The chain employs TRBV7-3 and TRBJ2-3; D not resolved. The CDR3 loop spans 13 amino acids. With 2 bases removed from V and 1 base from J, the gap between germline ends came to 4 bases. Germline assignment: CDR1 SGHTA and CDR2 FQGTGA. CDR3 amino acids: CASSLLGTDTQYL. DNA of the CDR3: TGTGCCAGCAGCTTATTAGGCACAGATACGCAGTATCTT.

In this sample, this clonotype turned up a few times. This chain links TRBV6-2 or TRBV6-3 with TRBJ2-1, with 8 positions matching TRBD2. V shed 8 bases and J 0 bases; nucleotides not matched to a gene: 18. This CDR3 is built from 19 residues. Germline V lookup: CDR1 MNHEY, CDR2 SVGEGT. The DNA for the CDR3 is TGTGCCAGCGGCCCTCGGCGGGGGGCTTTTAAAAGCTCCTACAATGAGCAGTTCTTC. Its protein product is CASGPRRGAFKSSYNEQFF.

Note on this clonotype: The junction and the germline gene differ at one end; a read error may be behind it. This chain links TRBV29-1 with TRBJ2-1; D perhaps matches TRBD2 (6 bases). The CDR3 runs to 14 residues. The germline V gene has CDR1 SQVTM and CDR2 ANQGSEA. For the CDR3, the DNA is TGCGGCGTTGAATGGGAGGCGGGGTACAATGAGCAGTTCTTC. This sequence encodes CGVEWEAGYNEQFF.

V and J are TRBV20-1 and TRBJ2-3; TRBD2 matches 8 bases. Germline-derived CDR1 and CDR2 are DFQATT and SNEGSKA (reference sequence). This CDR3 has 12 residues. The CDR3 region is CTGGGDTDTQYF. Written as DNA, the CDR3 is TGCACGGGAGGGGGGGACACAGATACGCAGTATTTT.

The chain has TRBV20-1 and TRBJ2-7, with TRBD2 identical over 12 bases. Germline lookup yields CDR1 DFQATT and CDR2 SNEGSKA (reference sequence). Germline trimming cut 4 bases from V and 0 bases from J; bases unmatched to any gene: 10. CDR3 length equals 17 residues. The CDR3 DNA reads TGCAGTGCTACCCCGACTAGCGGGGGACCGTTCTCCTACGAGCAGTACTTC. This translates into CSATPTSGGPFSYEQYF.

This clonotype was counted between two and nine times. V usage is TRBV12-5 and J usage is TRBJ2-4; D unresolved. Germline V gives CDR1 LGHNT, CDR2 FRNRAP. V shed 0 bases and J shed 0 bases, with 9 bases lying between them. The CDR3 runs 16 residues. The CDR3: CASGLVRYGAKNIQYF. In DNA form, the CDR3 reads TGTGCTAGTGGTTTGGTTCGGTACGGAGCCAAAAACATTCAGTACTTC.

This clonotype was seen only a few times. One end of the junction does not line up with germline, which may come from a read error. The chain employs TRBV29-1 and TRBJ2-1, with D possibly being TRBD1 (7 bases). CDR1 SQVTM and CDR2 ANQGSEA come from the germline V gene. This CDR3 comprises 12 residues. Here the CDR3 reads CSALRSAGQQLF. CDR3 coding DNA: TGCAGCGCCCTGCGGAGTGCGGGACAGCAGCTCTTC.